This T cell receptor beta chain was profiled in a study of T cells in Graves' hyperthyroidism and ophthalmopathy. Diagnoses rested on clinical symptoms, serum thyroxine and TRAb, thyroid ultrasound and orbital computed tomography. From RNA transcripts, TCR beta CDR3 regions were amplified. The TCR CDR3 first-round RT-PCR relied on the HTBI primer set. TCRdb re-derived calls from the multiplex PCR reads in MiXCR, one entry per CDR3 protein. This table holds a few hundred thousand distinct CDR3 sequences, around 42% found once. V was pared by 1 base and J by 10 bases, with 13 bases between. This CDR3 has 12 residues. Per the germline V gene, CDR1 is DFQATT and CDR2 is SNEGSKA (reference sequence).

The sample was peripheral blood or thyroid tissue (not recorded which). The TCR originated in a woman younger than 30 with Graves' hyperthyroidism. The chain recombines TRBV20-1 with TRBJ1-1; D call uncertain. CDR3 coding DNA: TGCAGTGCTAGAGCAGACCGTTTTGTAGCTTTCTTT. Translated, it gives CSARADRFVAFF.